This T cell receptor beta chain was captured by sequencing in a study of Graves' ophthalmopathy and Graves' hyperthyroidism (dated by TCRdb to 2016 to 2018). At the level of the whole study: Hyperthyroidism was defined as stable when no progression to ophthalmopathy occurred within 18 months of follow-up. The study used TCR beta repertoire signatures to distinguish Graves' ophthalmopathy from Graves' hyperthyroidism and to predict progression to ophthalmopathy. In total, some 130 blood samples were TCR-sequenced: roughly 45 ophthalmopathy, roughly 77 hyperthyroidism and around 17 hyperthyroidism-to-ophthalmopathy patients. To explore V-J signatures that distinguish ophthalmopathy from hyperthyroidism, a discovery set of 100 patients was enrolled, made up of 40 to 45 with ophthalmopathy and some 58 with stable hyperthyroidism. The independent validation cohort included roughly 19 hyperthyroidism patients plus 17 patients who later progressed from hyperthyroidism to ophthalmopathy. In about six hyperthyroidism patients, the T-cell repertoire of thyroid tissue was compared with the T-cell repertoire of blood. Once sampling was done, hyperthyroidism patients were given methimazole at a starting dose of 30 mg daily, while ophthalmopathy patients were given high-dose intravenous methylprednisolone. Here is what the overall study found, with its caveats: In validation, the model predicted ophthalmopathy progression with about 70% sensitivity and roughly 72% specificity; more than ten predicted patients were CT-confirmed with GO in a median of roughly 6.8 months. Sample size was not predetermined statistically, and investigators were not blinded to group allocation. Most expanded thyroid clonotypes with frequency above 0.001 were also detected in blood, suggesting blood repertoires may reflect the thyroid immune response. In cross-validation, the 13-signature model distinguished ophthalmopathy from stable hyperthyroidism with approximately 85% sensitivity and around 81% specificity, and in the test set the corresponding values were around 80% and 75%.

With regard to this clonotype: Its antigen is currently not known. Base qualities were left out, and no much larger clone turns up one base away.

For repertoire sequencing, TCR beta CDR3 regions were amplified from RNA transcripts. The first round of RT-PCR was done with HTBI primers and the Qiagen OneStep RT-PCR kit, and was followed by a second round of multiplex PCR, then size selection and purification. Libraries were sequenced on an Illumina HiSeq2000 using paired-end 100 bp reads. Regarding the original processing steps: SOAPnuke was used to process the reads, removing any read that contained adapters or uncalled bases, had a mean Phred below 15, or lacked an exact match to the constant primer or identifier. COPE v1.2.5 was used to merge high-quality paired reads. Clonotypes were defined as unique nucleotide sequences and were aligned to IMGT TRB V, D and J references using MiTCR v1.1. Only V-J combinations with frequency above 0.0001 were analysed, covering over 99% of repertoires. A TCR clonal expansion and chaos score per V-J combination was defined as the ratio of F50 clonal expansion to chaos observed in the TCRdist matrix. Welch's t-statistics and random forest were used to reduce the features to around 13 V-J combinations, which were then used as input to a naive Bayes classifier. Thyroid-blood repertoire similarity was quantified with the Morisita-Horn index. TCRdb reworked the public reads: Q25 trimming with fastp, MiXCR clone assembly, productive beta chains retained. Merged by CDR3 protein, the rows form single entries marked with the most common genes and DNA. V and J calls and clone size were set by TCRdb, not the authors. For this sample the table gives some 1.1 million distinct CDR3 sequences, of which about 35% were detected only once. The top ten hold approximately 10% of the sample.

Compared with germline, V lacks 6 bases and J lacks 8 bases; bases without a gene match: 1. Measured from the cysteine to the phenylalanine, the CDR3 is 12 residues long. Solely the CDR3 DNA is kept, with 36 bases framed from the first base. CDR1 MNHNS and CDR2 SASEGT are derived from the germline V gene. The hyperthyroidism patients were 18 to 65 years old and newly diagnosed, with a disease duration of less than 2 months. Patients were excluded if they had other autoimmune diseases, uncontrolled infections, pregnancy or lactation. Clinical symptoms, serum thyroxine, TRAb, thyroid ultrasound and orbital computed tomography formed the basis of the diagnosis. Total RNA was extracted with Trizol reagent and quality-checked on an Agilent 2100 Bioanalyzer.

Sequenced: peripheral blood or thyroid tissue (not recorded which). The receptor comes from an adult man with Graves' hyperthyroidism. Recombination connected TRBV6-1 to TRBJ1-4; 9 bases in the middle match TRBD1. The CDR3 reads CASSGQGEKLFF. The nucleotides are TGTGCCAGCAGCGGACAGGGGGAAAAACTGTTTTTT.